The T cell receptor (beta chain) described here comes from a study of patients and donors after allogeneic stem cell transplantation. V was trimmed by 11 bases and J by 4 bases, leaving 17 bases between them. Germline lookup yields CDR1 LGHNT and CDR2 FRNRAP. The CDR3 loop spans 13 amino acids. TCRdb ran MiXCR on the RT-PCR reads and lists one entry per CDR3 protein. The sample lists roughly 250,000 distinct CDR3 sequences, approximately 14% occurring once. The TCR comes from a human donor who was either an allogeneic HSCT recipient or a stem cell or donor lymphocyte infusion donor (not recorded which). It is not recorded whose cells these are; they may come from a transplant donor. The rearrangement joins TRBV12-5 to TRBJ1-1; D may be TRBD1 (6 bases). Sequenced input: blood, either unsorted or a sorted T cell fraction (not recorded which). The CDR3 bases are TGTGCTGGGGCAGGGCAACAGGGCACTGAAGCTTTCTTT. Translation: CAGAGQQGTEAFF.